One and the same sample provided the 11 T cell receptor beta chains below, sequenced in a study of cytomegalovirus exposure and HLA in healthy donors. The PCR was carried out with 60 Vbeta primers and 13 Jbeta primers. The method was immunoSEQ multiplex PCR; TCRdb's version includes in-frame clones alone and lacks a portion of them. This sample has about 150,000 clones, with roughly 71% found just once. Material for sequencing was PBMCs. The receptors were sampled from a man under 40 in good health and CMV-seronegative.

This clone was counted between two and nine times. This chain uses TRBV23-1 with TRBJ2-7; TRBD1 might be the D (5 bases). TRBV23-1 is classed as an ORF, of uncertain function. Between the trimmed V and J ends, which lost 0 bases and 3 bases, there was a span of 12 bases. This CDR3 region has 15 residues. CDR3 protein: CASSQSRTMIYEQYF. The CDR3 nucleotides are TGCGCCAGCAGTCAATCCCGGACAATGATCTACGAGCAGTACTTC.

This chain links TRBV7-2 with TRBJ1-1; 8 nucleotides align to TRBD1. Germline trimming cut 3 bases from V and 1 base from J; bases unmatched to any gene: 4. The CDR3 is 15 residues long. Germline CDR1 and CDR2: SGHTA and FQGNSA. The CDR3 sequence is CASSFTGTGNTEAFF. In DNA form, the CDR3 reads TGTGCCAGCAGCTTCACCGGGACAGGGAACACTGAAGCTTTCTTT.

V is TRBV11-3 and J is TRBJ2-2; no reliable D call. V was pared by 5 bases and J by 4 bases, with 11 bases between. The CDR3 totals 14 residues. Germline CDR1 SGHNT, CDR2 YENEEA. In nucleotides, the CDR3 is TGTGCCAGCAGCCCCGGAGCCCTCACCGGGGAGCTGTTTTTT. Amino acid sequence: CASSPGALTGELFF.

This CDR3 is CASSLSYTDTQYF. DNA of the CDR3: TGTGCCAGCAGTTTATCCTACACAGATACGCAGTATTTT. J is TRBJ2-3 and V is TRBV27; D remains unclear. CDR1 is MNHEY and CDR2 is SMNVEV in the germline V gene (reference sequence). Trimming cost V 0 bases and J 2 bases, with 3 bases left between them. The CDR3 totals 13 residues.

CDR3 DNA: TGCGCCAGCAGTGGGGCAGATAGCAATCAGCCCCAGCATTTT. Amino acids: CASSGADSNQPQHF. This sequence joins TRBV10-1 and TRBJ1-5; no reliable D call. The CDR3 spans 14 residues. Per germline, CDR1 WNHNN and CDR2 SYGVQD (reference sequence). Trimming took off 4 bases at V and 0 bases at J, with 7 bases between the two ends.

Only a few counts were recorded for this clone. Different DNA sequences within this sample yield the same CDR3. The chain couples TRBV2 to TRBJ2-1, with 10 bases identical to TRBD2. V was clipped by 2 bases and J by 7 bases; unmatched bases: 5. Per germline, CDR1 SNHLY and CDR2 FYNNEI. The CDR3 extends over 15 amino acids. This CDR3 reads CASSELSGRVNEQFF. In nucleotides, the CDR3 is TGTGCCAGCAGTGAATTGAGCGGGAGGGTTAATGAGCAGTTCTTC.

The rearrangement links TRBV5-1 to TRBJ2-7, with no clear D. Trimming shortened V by 1 base and J by 3 bases, and 11 bases separated the two germline ends. The length of the CDR3 is 14 residues. Per the germline V gene, CDR1 is SGHRS and CDR2 is YFSETQ. CDR3 DNA: TGCGCCAGCAGCTTGAGTACACCAGACTACGAGCAGTACTTC. Protein: CASSLSTPDYEQYF.

J is TRBJ1-5 and V is TRBV10-3; 8 bases agree with TRBD1. With V trimmed by 2 bases and J by 3 bases, 3 bases remained unmatched. The CDR3 has 15 amino acids. CDR1 is ENHRY, CDR2 SYGVKD, per germline. The CDR3 loop is CAISEAQGDNQPQHF. Here the CDR3 DNA reads TGTGCCATCAGTGAGGCACAGGGGGACAATCAGCCCCAGCATTTT.

Remarks on this clone: A junction end diverges from the germline sequence, so it may reflect a read error. The V and J genes are TRBV9 and TRBJ2-6; 8 bases match TRBD1. The germline CDR1 and CDR2 sequences are SGDLS and YYNGEE. There are 15 residues in the CDR3. Here the CDR3 reads CASSARQTGANGLTF. The CDR3 DNA reads as TGTGCCAGCAGCGCCCGACAGACAGGGGCCAACGGCCTGACTTTC.

In nucleotides, the CDR3 is TGCAGCGTTGTCCCCGGCGGCCTCTCCTACAATGAGCAGTTCTTC. It codes for CSVVPGGLSYNEQFF. The chain carries TRBV29-1 and TRBJ2-1; D ambiguous. CDR1 SQVTM and CDR2 ANQGSEA come from the germline V gene. CDR3 length: 15 residues. V was clipped by 4 bases and J by 0 bases, with 13 bases between them.

This clone was detected a few times. The gene calls are TRBV19 and TRBJ2-5; weak D call: TRBD1 (6 bases). The CDR3 contains 13 residues. Germline assignment: CDR1 LNHDA and CDR2 SQIVND (reference sequence). V gave up 5 bases and J gave up 5 bases, with 12 bases separating them. DNA for the CDR3: TGTGCCAGTAGTTTCAGGGGTGGGGAGACCCAGTACTTC. Its translation: CASSFRGGETQYF.